This T cell receptor beta chain was obtained from a study of breast tumors, draining lymph nodes, adjacent tissues. This clonotype was seen ten or more times. Axillary draining lymph nodes of breast cancer patients supplied the node samples. TCRdb fed the multiplex PCR reads into MiXCR, producing one record per CDR3 protein. The sample lists roughly 80,000 distinct CDR3 sequences, roughly 20% seen once, with 2% to 3% in the top ten. Losses at the gene ends were 4 bases for V and 9 bases for J; bases not matched to a gene: 9. This CDR3 has 15 residues. CDR1 is SGHRS and CDR2 is YFSETQ in the germline V gene.

Sequenced material: axillary lymph node tissue. This TCR came from a female donor with breast cancer. Some clones in this sample may be carry-over from other donors' samples. This chain connects TRBV5-1 to TRBJ2-1; TRBD2 agrees at 11 bases. The CDR3 loop reads CASSLGTSGSSEQFF. CDR3 coding DNA: TGCGCCAGCAGCCTAGGGACTAGCGGCTCGTCTGAGCAGTTCTTC.